The source of this TCR beta chain is a study of blood T cell repertoires in COVID-19. Across the study: From the United States, Italy and Spain came samples of acute and convalescent COVID-19. The analysed material was cDNA or gDNA that came from T cells, B-cell-depleted T cells, or PBMCs.

CDR3 length: 14 amino acids. V was pared by 6 bases and J by 6 bases, with 18 bases between. Germline V CDR1 and CDR2: SGHTS, YDEGEE. Under the authors' procedure: Amplifying reference gene primers gave estimates of nucleated cell counts. TCRdb's copy holds only in-frame clones and misses some; the assay was immunoSEQ multiplex PCR. The V and J calls and the clone size are those of that table, but D and trimming were determined from the DNA. The repertoire includes about 240,000 clones, 82% of them detected once, and roughly an eighth sits in the top ten. The TCR originated in a woman in her fifties or sixties with active or convalescent COVID-19. Sequencing was carried out using peripheral blood. The chain combines TRBV5-8 with TRBJ1-2; tentative D call: TRBD1 (5 bases). CDR3 in DNA: TGTGCCAGCACCCCTCAGGGCCGCCTAAATGGCTACACCTTC. This translates into CASTPQGRLNGYTF.